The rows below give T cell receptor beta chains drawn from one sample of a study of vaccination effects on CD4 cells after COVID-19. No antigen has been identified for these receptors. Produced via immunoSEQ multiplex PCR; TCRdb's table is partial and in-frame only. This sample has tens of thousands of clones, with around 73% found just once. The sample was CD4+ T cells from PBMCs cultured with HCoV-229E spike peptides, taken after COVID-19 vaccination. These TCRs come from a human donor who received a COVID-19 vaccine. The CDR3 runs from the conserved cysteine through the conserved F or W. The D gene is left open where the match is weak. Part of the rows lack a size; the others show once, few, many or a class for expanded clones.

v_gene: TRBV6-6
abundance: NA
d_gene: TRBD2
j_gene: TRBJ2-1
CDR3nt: TGTGCCAGCAGTTACTTCACTAGCGGGGGCGAGCAGTTCTTC
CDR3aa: CASSYFTSGGEQFF

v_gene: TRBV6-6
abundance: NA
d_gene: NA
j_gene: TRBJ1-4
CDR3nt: TGTGCCAGCAGTTACGGGAGCAGAGCGGAAAAACTGTTTTTT
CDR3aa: CASSYGSRAEKLFF

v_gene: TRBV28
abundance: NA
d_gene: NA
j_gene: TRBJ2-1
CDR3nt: TGTGCCAGCAGTTTCCAGGACCATCGAGGGCAGTTCTTC
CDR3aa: CASSFQDHRGQFF

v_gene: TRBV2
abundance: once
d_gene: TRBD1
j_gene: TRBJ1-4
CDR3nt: TGTGCCAGCAGTGGACAGGGCCTGGCTAATGAAAAACTGTTTTTT
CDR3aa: CASSGQGLANEKLFF

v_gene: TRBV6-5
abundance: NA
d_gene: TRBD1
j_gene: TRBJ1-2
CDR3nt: TGTGCCAGCAGTTGGACAGGGGAGGGAAATGGCTACACCTTC
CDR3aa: CASSWTGEGNGYTF

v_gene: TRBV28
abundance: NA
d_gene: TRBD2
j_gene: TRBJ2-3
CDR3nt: TGTGCCAGGAAGCCAACTCTAGCGGGGACAGATACGCAGTATTTT
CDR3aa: CARKPTLAGTDTQYF

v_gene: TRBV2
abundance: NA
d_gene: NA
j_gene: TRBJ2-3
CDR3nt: TGTGCCAGCAATCAGAGGAGCACAGATACGCAGTATTTT
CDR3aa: CASNQRSTDTQYF

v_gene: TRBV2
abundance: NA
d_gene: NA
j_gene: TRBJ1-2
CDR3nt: TGTGCCAGCAAAGGAGAAGGGGGAAATGGCTACACCTTC
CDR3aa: CASKGEGGNGYTF

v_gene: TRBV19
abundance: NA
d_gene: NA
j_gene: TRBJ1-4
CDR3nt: TGTGCCAGTAGGGTTGCAACTAATGAAAAACTGTTTTTT
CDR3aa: CASRVATNEKLFF

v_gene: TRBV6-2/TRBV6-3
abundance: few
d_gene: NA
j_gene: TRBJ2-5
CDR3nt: TGTGCCAGCAGTTACGGAGGGGGGCAAGAGACCCAGTACTTC
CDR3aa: CASSYGGGQETQYF

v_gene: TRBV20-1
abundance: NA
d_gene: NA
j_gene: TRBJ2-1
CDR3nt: TGCAGTGCTAGTGACGGATACAATGAGCAGTTCTTC
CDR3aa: CSASDGYNEQFF

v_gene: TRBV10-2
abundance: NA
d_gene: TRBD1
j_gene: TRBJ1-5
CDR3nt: TGCGCCAGCAGTGCAGACAGGGGATATAGCAATCAGCCCCAGCATTTT
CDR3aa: CASSADRGYSNQPQHF

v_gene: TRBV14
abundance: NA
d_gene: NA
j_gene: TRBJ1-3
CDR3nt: TGTGCCAGCAGCCCTCTCTGGAACACCATATATTTT
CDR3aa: CASSPLWNTIYF

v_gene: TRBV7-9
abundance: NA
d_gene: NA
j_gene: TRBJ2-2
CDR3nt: TGTGCCAGCAGCTTTGTACCCGCAGGGGACACCGGGGAGCTGTTTTTT
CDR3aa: CASSFVPAGDTGELFF

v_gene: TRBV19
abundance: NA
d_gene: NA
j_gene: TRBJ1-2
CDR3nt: TGTGCCAGTAGTATAGTTGGCCGAGCTAACTATGGCTACACCTTC
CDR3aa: CASSIVGRANYGYTF

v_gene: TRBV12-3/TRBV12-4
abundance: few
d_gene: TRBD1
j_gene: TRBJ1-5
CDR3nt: TGTGCCAGCAGCAGGGGGCACCAGCCCCAGCATTTT
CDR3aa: CASSRGHQPQHF

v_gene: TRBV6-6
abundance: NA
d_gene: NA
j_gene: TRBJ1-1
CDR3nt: TGTGCCAGCAGTGAGATGAACACTGAAGCTTTCTTT
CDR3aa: CASSEMNTEAFF

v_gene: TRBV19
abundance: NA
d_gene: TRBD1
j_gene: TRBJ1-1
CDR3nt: TGTGCCAGTAGTTGGGCCAGGGGGCCTGAAGCTTTCTTT
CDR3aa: CASSWARGPEAFF

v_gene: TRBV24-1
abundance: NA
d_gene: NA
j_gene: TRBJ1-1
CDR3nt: TGTGCCACCAGTGACTCCAGGACAGCTAACACTGAAGCTTTCTTT
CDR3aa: CATSDSRTANTEAFF

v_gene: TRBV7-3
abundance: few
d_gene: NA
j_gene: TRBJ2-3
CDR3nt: TGTGCCAGCAGCCACCGTGGAGGGGGGGCAAATACGCAGTATTTT
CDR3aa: CASSHRGGGANTQYF

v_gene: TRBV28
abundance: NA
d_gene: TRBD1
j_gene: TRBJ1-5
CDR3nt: TGTGCCAGCAGTTTACCCGGGACAGGGCATCAGCCCCAGCATTTT
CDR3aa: CASSLPGTGHQPQHF

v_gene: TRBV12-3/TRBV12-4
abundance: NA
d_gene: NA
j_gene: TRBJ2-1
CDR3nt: TGTGCCAGCAGTTTAAGGGCCCCGCAGTTCTTC
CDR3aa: CASSLRAPQFF

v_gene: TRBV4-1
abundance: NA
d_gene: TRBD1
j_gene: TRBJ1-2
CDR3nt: TGCGCCAGCAGCTCTTGGGACAGGCGCCGCCCAGGCTCGTCTAACTATGGCTACACCTTC
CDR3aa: CASSSWDRRRPGSSNYGYTF

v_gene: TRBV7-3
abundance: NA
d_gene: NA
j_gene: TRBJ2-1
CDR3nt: TGTGCCAGCAGCTTAGGCAACCCCTCCTACAATGAGCAGTTCTTC
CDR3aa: CASSLGNPSYNEQFF

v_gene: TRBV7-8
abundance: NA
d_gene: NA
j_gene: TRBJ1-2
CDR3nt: TGTGCCAGCAGCTTAGCGCTGGGTCTGAACTATGGCTACACCTTC
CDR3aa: CASSLALGLNYGYTF

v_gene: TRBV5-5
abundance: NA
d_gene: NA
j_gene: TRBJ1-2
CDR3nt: TGTGCCAGCAGCGAGATTACGACAGGCAACAAGAAAGTGTATGGCTACACCTTC
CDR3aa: CASSEITTGNKKVYGYTF

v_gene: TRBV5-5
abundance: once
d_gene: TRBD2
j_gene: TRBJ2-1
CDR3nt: TGTGCCAGCAGCCCTTGGGAGGGAGTAAGGGAGCAGTTCTTC
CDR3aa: CASSPWEGVREQFF

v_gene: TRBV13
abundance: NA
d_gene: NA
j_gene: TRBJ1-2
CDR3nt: TGTGCCAGCAGCTTAGGTGGTTCAGCTAACTATGGCTACACCTTC
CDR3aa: CASSLGGSANYGYTF

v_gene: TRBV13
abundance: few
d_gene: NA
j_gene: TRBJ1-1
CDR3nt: TGTGCCAGCAGCTTATTCGCAGGGGCGGATACTGAAGCTTTCTTT
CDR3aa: CASSLFAGADTEAFF

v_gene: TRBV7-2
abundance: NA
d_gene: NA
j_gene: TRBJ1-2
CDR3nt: TGTGCCAGCAGCCCGCAGGGGCAAGCTAACTATGGCTACACCTTC
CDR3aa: CASSPQGQANYGYTF

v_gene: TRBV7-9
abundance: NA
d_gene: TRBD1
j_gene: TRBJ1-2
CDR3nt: TGTGCCAGCAGCTTCGGACAGGGGGCGGGTGGCTACACCTTC
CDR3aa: CASSFGQGAGGYTF

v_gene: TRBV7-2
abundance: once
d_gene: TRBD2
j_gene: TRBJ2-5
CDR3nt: TGTGCCAGCAGCTTATCGGGACTAGACTTAGAGACCCAGTACTTC
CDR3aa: CASSLSGLDLETQYF

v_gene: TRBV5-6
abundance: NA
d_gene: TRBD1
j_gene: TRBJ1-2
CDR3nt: TGTGCCAGCAGCTTGGGAATAGGACAGGGGGACTATGGCTACACCTTC
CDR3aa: CASSLGIGQGDYGYTF

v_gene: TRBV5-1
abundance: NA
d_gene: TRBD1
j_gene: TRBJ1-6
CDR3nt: TGCGCCAGCAGCTTGGCCGCAGGGGGCTTTAATTCACCCCTCCACTTT
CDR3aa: CASSLAAGGFNSPLHF

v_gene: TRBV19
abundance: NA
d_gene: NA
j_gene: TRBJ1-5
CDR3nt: TGTGCCAGTCGACAGACAGGAGCCTATAGCAATCAGCCCCAGCATTTT
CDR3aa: CASRQTGAYSNQPQHF

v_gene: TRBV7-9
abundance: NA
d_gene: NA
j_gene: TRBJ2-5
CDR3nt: TGTGCCAGCAGCCTGGGGGGTTCAACAGGAGAAACACTCCGAGTGACCCAGTACTTC
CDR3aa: CASSLGGSTGETLRVTQYF

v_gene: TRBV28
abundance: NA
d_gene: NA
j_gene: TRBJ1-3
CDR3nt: TGTGCCAGCAAATTCAGATCCTCTGGAAACACCATATATTTT
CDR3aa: CASKFRSSGNTIYF

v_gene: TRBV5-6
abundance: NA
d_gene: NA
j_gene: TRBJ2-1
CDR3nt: TGTGCCAGCATGGGGACCTACAATGAGCAGTTCTTC
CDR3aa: CASMGTYNEQFF

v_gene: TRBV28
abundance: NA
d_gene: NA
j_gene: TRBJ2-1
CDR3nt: TGTGCCAGCAGTTTATCGTTAACCCCCACCTACAATGAGCAGTTCTTC
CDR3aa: CASSLSLTPTYNEQFF

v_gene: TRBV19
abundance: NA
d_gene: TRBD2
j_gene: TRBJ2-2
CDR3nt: TGTGCCAGTAGTATAGGACTAGCCGGAGGTAGAGGGGAGCTGTTTTTT
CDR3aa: CASSIGLAGGRGELFF

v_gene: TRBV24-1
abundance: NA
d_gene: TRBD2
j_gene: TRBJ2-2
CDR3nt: TGTGCCACCAGTGATGCGTCGGGGGGGATCACCGGGGAGCTGTTTTTT
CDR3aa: CATSDASGGITGELFF

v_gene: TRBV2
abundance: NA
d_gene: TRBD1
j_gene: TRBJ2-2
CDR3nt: TGTGCCAGCAGTGTGGACAGGGTCGCGAACACCGGGGAGCTGTTTTTT
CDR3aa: CASSVDRVANTGELFF

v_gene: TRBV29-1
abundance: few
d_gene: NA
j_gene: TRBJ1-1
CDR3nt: TGCAGCCCGAACAGGCAATTGAACACTGAAGCTTTCTTT
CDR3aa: CSPNRQLNTEAFF

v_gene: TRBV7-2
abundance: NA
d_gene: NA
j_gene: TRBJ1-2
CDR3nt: TGTGCCAGCAGACTTTCTGGGGGTGGCTATGGCTACACCTTC
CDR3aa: CASRLSGGGYGYTF

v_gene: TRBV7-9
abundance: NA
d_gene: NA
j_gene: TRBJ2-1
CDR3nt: TGTGCCAGCAGTTCCCGGGACCGAACATACAATGAGCAGTTCTTC
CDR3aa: CASSSRDRTYNEQFF

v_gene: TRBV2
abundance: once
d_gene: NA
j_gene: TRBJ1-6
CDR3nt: TGTGCCAGCCGACATAATAATTCACCCCTCCACTTT
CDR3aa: CASRHNNSPLHF

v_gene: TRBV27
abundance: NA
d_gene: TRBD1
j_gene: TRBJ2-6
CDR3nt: TGTGCCAGCAGTCCCAGGACAGGAACTGGGGCCAACGTCCTGACTTTC
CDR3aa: CASSPRTGTGANVLTF

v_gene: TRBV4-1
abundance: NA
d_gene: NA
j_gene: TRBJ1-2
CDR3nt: TGCGCCAGCAGCCAGTTCGAAGCTAACTATGGCTACACCTTC
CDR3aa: CASSQFEANYGYTF

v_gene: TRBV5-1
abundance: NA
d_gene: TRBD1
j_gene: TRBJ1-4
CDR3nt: TGCGCCAGCAGCTTGGGGACAGGGACGGCGGAAAAACTGTTTTTT
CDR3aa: CASSLGTGTAEKLFF

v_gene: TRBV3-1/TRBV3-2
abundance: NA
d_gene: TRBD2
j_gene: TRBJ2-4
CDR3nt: TGTGCCAGCAGCCACGGGGGGGCGGGGAACATTCAGTACTTC
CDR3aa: CASSHGGAGNIQYF

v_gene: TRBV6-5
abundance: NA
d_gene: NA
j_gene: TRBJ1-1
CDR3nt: TGTGCCAGCAGGAAGGGAAACACTGAAGCTTTCTTT
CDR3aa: CASRKGNTEAFF

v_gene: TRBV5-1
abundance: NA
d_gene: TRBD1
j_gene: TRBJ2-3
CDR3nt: TGCGCCAGCAGCTTGGGGGGGACAGGGTTTCACGGCACAGATACGCAGTATTTT
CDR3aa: CASSLGGTGFHGTDTQYF

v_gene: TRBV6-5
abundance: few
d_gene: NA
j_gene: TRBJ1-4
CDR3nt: TGTGCCAGCAGTTACGTCAGGGACGAGGGGAAACTGTTTTTT
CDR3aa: CASSYVRDEGKLFF

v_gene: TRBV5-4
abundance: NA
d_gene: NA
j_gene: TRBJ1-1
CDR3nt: TGTGCCAGCAGCTTGGTTGGGTTAAACACTGAAGCTTTCTTT
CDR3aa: CASSLVGLNTEAFF

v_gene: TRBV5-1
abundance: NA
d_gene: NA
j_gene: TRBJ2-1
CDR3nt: TGCGCCAGCAGCTTGAATAGGGATGGACAGTTCTTC
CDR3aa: CASSLNRDGQFF

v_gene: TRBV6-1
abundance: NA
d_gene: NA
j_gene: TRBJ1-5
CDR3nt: TGTGCCAGCAGTGAGCCCCTTGGGAGGGCGGATCAGCCCCAGCATTTT
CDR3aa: CASSEPLGRADQPQHF

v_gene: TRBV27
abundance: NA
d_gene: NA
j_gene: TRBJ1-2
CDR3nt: TGTGCCAGCAGTCCTTCAACAGGGAGGGGCTACACCTTC
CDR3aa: CASSPSTGRGYTF

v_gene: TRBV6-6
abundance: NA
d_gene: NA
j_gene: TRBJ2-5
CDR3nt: TGTGCCAGCGGCGGCCAACAGCGAGAGACCCAGTACTTC
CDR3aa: CASGGQQRETQYF